The 5 T cell receptor beta chains given below trace back to one sample, sequenced in a study of T cell responses to AZD1222 COVID-19 vaccine. Profiling relied on immunoSEQ multiplex PCR, and the TCRdb table lists in-frame clones only, not all of them. Of roughly 260,000 clones listed, 90% to 95% are singletons. Material: peripheral blood, obtained on day 0 of AZD1222 vaccination. All receptors derive from an adult in good health.

This chain joins TRBV6-6 and TRBJ1-2, with D perhaps TRBD1 (6 bases). The germline V gene encodes CDR1 MNHNY and CDR2 SVGAGI (reference sequence). The CDR3 loop spans 14 amino acids. Trimming pared 6 bases from V and 3 bases from J, leaving 14 bases between. The CDR3 sequence: CASRGNREDYGYTF. DNA of the CDR3: TGTGCCAGCAGGGGGAACAGGGAAGACTATGGCTACACCTTC.

The V and J genes are TRBV11-2 and TRBJ2-7, with D maybe TRBD2 (6 bases). CDR1 is SGHAT, CDR2 FQNNGV, per germline. This CDR3 spans 15 amino acids. V was pared by 4 bases and J by 4 bases, with 17 bases between. The CDR3 loop is CASSSLALLRYEQYF. The CDR3 DNA is TGTGCCAGCAGCTCTCTAGCGCTCCTTCGTTACGAGCAGTACTTC. Using reference TRBV11-2 and TRBJ2-7 for the parts outside the CDR3, the full variable domain is EAGVAQSPRYKIIEKRQSVAFWCNPISGHATLYWYQQILGQGPKLLIQFQNNGVVDDSQLPKDRFSAERLKGVDSTLKIQPAKLEDSAVYLCASSSLALLRYEQYFGPGTRLTVT.

The V and J genes are TRBV27 and TRBJ2-1; 10 bases are shared with TRBD2. The germline V gene encodes CDR1 MNHEY and CDR2 SMNVEV (reference sequence). V lost 10 bases, J lost 5 bases, and 11 bases stayed unmatched. This CDR3 spans 15 amino acids. CDR3 in amino acids: CATPQLAGPHNEQFF. Here the CDR3 DNA reads TGTGCCACCCCTCAACTAGCGGGACCCCACAATGAGCAGTTCTTC.

The CDR3 is CASSFPDRFEQYF. The CDR3 DNA sequence: TGTGCCAGCAGTTTTCCCGACAGGTTCGAGCAGTACTTC. The rearrangement joins TRBV12-3 or TRBV12-4 to TRBJ2-7, with D possibly matching TRBD1 (6 bases). CDR3 length: 13 residues. Trimming cost V 3 bases and J 6 bases, with 12 bases left between them.

This clone appeared a few times. The chain joins TRBV6-1 to TRBJ1-1; 8 positions agree with TRBD1. Germline V gene sequence: CDR1 MNHNS, CDR2 SASEGT. The CDR3 is 15 amino acids. The J segment lost 6 bases and the V segment lost 3 bases, leaving 9 bases of the junction unmatched. Written as DNA, the CDR3 is TGTGCCAGCAGTGACTACAGGGGGTGGTGGGCTGAAGCTTTCTTT. It translates to CASSDYRGWWAEAFF.